The 25 T cell receptor beta chains below all came from one sample that was sequenced in a study of shared clonotypes between healthy human individuals. Produced via immunoSEQ multiplex PCR; TCRdb's table is partial and in-frame only. The table records millions of clones, approximately 92% of them present only once. Source material: naive CD4+ T cells sorted from blood. Subset: CD45RA+ positively selected. The receptors here all came from a man between 18 and 35 years old in good health.

The CDR3 nucleotides are TGTGCCACCGGACAGGGGGCATACAATTCACCCCTCCACTTT. Protein sequence: CATGQGAYNSPLHF. The chain couples TRBV14 to TRBJ1-6; TRBD1 matches at 11 bases. The germline V gene has CDR1 SGHDN and CDR2 FVKESK. Losses at the gene ends were 10 bases for V and 7 bases for J; bases not matched to a gene: 6. The CDR3 spans 14 residues.

The V and J genes are TRBV5-4 and TRBJ2-6; D is unclear. The CDR3 runs 15 residues. Trimming stripped 3 bases from V and 0 bases from J, with 7 bases between. The germline V gene has CDR1 SGHNT and CDR2 YYREEE (reference sequence). CDR3 nucleotides: TGTGCCAGCAGCTCCGGGCACTCTGGGGCCAACGTCCTGACTTTC. Translation gives CASSSGHSGANVLTF.

This clone was found once. V and J are TRBV5-1 and TRBJ2-3; 9 positions match TRBD2. The CDR3 contains 16 residues. In germline, CDR1 is SGHRS, CDR2 YFSETQ. V gave up 0 bases and J gave up 4 bases; unmatched junction bases: 6. The CDR3 protein is CASSLVKREDSDTQYF. The DNA of the CDR3 is TGCGCCAGCAGCTTGGTTAAGCGGGAGGATTCAGATACGCAGTATTTT.

The rearrangement uses TRBV11-2 and TRBJ1-6, with TRBD1 matching 9 bases. Per the germline V gene, CDR1 is SGHAT and CDR2 is FQNNGV. Germline trimming cut 3 bases from V and 10 bases from J; bases unmatched to any gene: 4. The CDR3 loop spans 14 amino acids. The CDR3 loop reads CASSFGTGQSPLHF. CDR3 in DNA: TGTGCCAGCAGCTTTGGGACAGGGCAATCACCCCTCCACTTT.

The chain employs TRBV6-5 and TRBJ2-7; TRBD2 aligns across 7 bases. The germline gives CDR1 MNHEY, CDR2 SVGAGI. CDR3 length: 13 amino acids. V was pared by 5 bases and J by 7 bases, with 8 bases of the junction left unmatched. The CDR3, as DNA: TGTGCCAGCAGTGGGGGAACCGGGAGGGAGCAGTACTTC. Its translation is CASSGGTGREQYF.

This chain joins TRBV9 and TRBJ2-2, with D possibly matching TRBD2 (6 bases). CDR3 length: 15 residues. From germline, CDR1 is SGDLS and CDR2 YYNGEE. Trimming removed 3 bases from V and 2 bases from J, with 11 bases in between. The DNA of the CDR3 is TGTGCCAGCAGCGCGAAGGGAGGTAACACCGGGGAGCTGTTTTTT. Translated, it gives CASSAKGGNTGELFF.

V gene TRBV2 combines with J gene TRBJ1-5; D gene ambiguous. V lost 3 bases and J lost 3, with 9 bases in between. Germline V gene data show CDR1 as SNHLY and CDR2 as FYNNEI. The CDR3 covers 14 residues. In DNA, the CDR3 is TGTGCCAGCAGTGACAAACTCTCCAATCAGCCCCAGCATTTT. Encoded protein: CASSDKLSNQPQHF.

This clone was recorded once. The V call is TRBV5-8, the J call TRBJ1-5, with D perhaps matching TRBD1 (5 bases). Trimming took off 4 bases at V and 0 bases at J, with 14 bases between the two ends. Germline values: CDR1 SGHTS, CDR2 YDEGEE. The CDR3 has 16 residues. The CDR3 reads CASSTGLTYSNQPQHF. The CDR3 DNA follows: TGTGCCAGCAGCACGGGGCTGACATATAGCAATCAGCCCCAGCATTTT.

In the case of this clone: The same CDR3 arises from other DNA sequences in this sample as well. The J gene is TRBJ1-1, the V gene TRBV5-1; D is unclear. The CDR3 has 15 residues. Germline CDR1 and CDR2: SGHRS and YFSETQ. Trimming stripped 0 bases from V and 1 base from J, with 10 bases between. For the CDR3, the DNA is TGCGCCAGCAGCTTGGAAGGAGGTTCGAACACTGAAGCTTTCTTT. Translation gives CASSLEGGSNTEAFF.

In its sample, this clone was seen once. The V call is TRBV2, the J call TRBJ2-7; 9 nucleotides agree with TRBD1. The germline gives CDR1 SNHLY, CDR2 FYNNEI. J was trimmed by 5 bases and V by 6 bases; bases with no gene match: 5. This CDR3 region has 13 residues. CDR3 in DNA: TGTGCCAGCAGAATTTGGACAGGGGACGAGCAGTACTTC. It codes for CASRIWTGDEQYF. The variable domain in full, with the rest retrieved from reference TRBV2 and TRBJ2-7, is EPEVTQTPSHQVTQMGQEVILRCVPISNHLYFYWYRQILGQKVEFLVSFYNNEISEKSEIFDDQFSVERPDGSNFTLKIRSTKLEDSAMYFCASRIWTGDEQYFGPGTRLTVT.

The rearrangement links TRBV30 to TRBJ2-5; TRBD2 agrees at 9 bases. Germline assignment: CDR1 GTSNPN and CDR2 SVGIG (reference sequence). CDR3 length: 15 residues. V was pared by 1 base and J by 5 bases, with 8 bases of the junction left unmatched. DNA for the CDR3: TGTGCCTGGAGTGGGGGAGCGGGGGGTCGGGAGACCCAGTACTTC. This translates into CAWSGGAGGRETQYF.

CDR3 sequence: CASSNEEGPYEQYF. CDR3 bases: TGTGCCAGCAGCAACGAGGAGGGCCCTTACGAGCAGTACTTC. The chain has TRBV11-2 and TRBJ2-7, with D perhaps TRBD2 (6 bases). The germline V and J ends were trimmed by 5 bases and 4 bases, with 15 bases remaining between them. Per the germline V gene, CDR1 is SGHAT and CDR2 is FQNNGV. This CDR3 has 14 amino acids.

This rearrangement joins TRBV27 to TRBJ1-2, with D possibly being TRBD1 (5 bases). Germline V lookup: CDR1 MNHEY, CDR2 SMNVEV (reference sequence). CDR3 length: 13 amino acids. Trimming pared 3 bases from V and 4 bases from J, leaving 9 bases between. Here the CDR3 DNA reads TGTGCCAGCAGTTTCAGGGCCTTCTATGGCTACACCTTC. Its translation is CASSFRAFYGYTF.

This clone appeared a single time. The chain links TRBV7-9 to TRBJ2-3; 9 bases align to TRBD2. With V trimmed by 0 bases and J by 2 bases, 3 bases remained unmatched. The CDR3 is 16 amino acids. Germline V gene lookup returns CDR1 SEHNR and CDR2 FQNEAQ (reference sequence). In nucleotides, the CDR3 is TGTGCCAGCAGCTTAGCCACTAGCGGGTTCACAGATACGCAGTATTTT. Translating gives CASSLATSGFTDTQYF.

The chain joins TRBV30 to TRBJ1-6; maybe TRBD1 (5 bases). V lost 3 bases and J 5 bases, leaving 11 bases between the germline ends. The CDR3 is 14 residues long. The germline V gene encodes CDR1 GTSNPN and CDR2 SVGIG (reference sequence). CDR3 bases: TGTGCCTGGAGCCGGGGGGGAAATAATTCACCCCTCCACTTT. Translating gives CAWSRGGNNSPLHF.

The DNA of the CDR3 is TGTGCCACCAGCTCACGTCCCGGGAGCCTTTTCTCCAATGAGCAGTTCTTC. The encoded protein is CATSSRPGSLFSNEQFF. The chain carries TRBV15 and TRBJ2-1; possibly TRBD2 for D (6 bases). Germline V gene data show CDR1 as LNHNV and CDR2 as YYDKDF (reference sequence). The CDR3 consists of 17 residues. Trimming removed 5 bases at V and 6 bases at J, with 23 bases between.

The rearrangement joins TRBV7-9 to TRBJ2-5; D gene uncertain. The CDR3 contains 12 residues. Germline lookup yields CDR1 SEHNR and CDR2 FQNEAQ (reference sequence). Trimming pared 5 bases from V and 7 bases from J, leaving 11 bases between. This CDR3 is CASSPKGSTQYF. Written as DNA, the CDR3 is TGTGCCAGCAGCCCCAAAGGGTCGACCCAGTACTTC.

V is TRBV29-1 and J is TRBJ1-3; a possible D gene is TRBD1 (5 bases). The CDR3 runs 12 residues. Germline assignment: CDR1 SQVTM and CDR2 ANQGSEA. V was trimmed by 6 bases and J by 3 bases, leaving 9 bases between them. CDR3 coding DNA: TGCAGCGTCGGGGACGTTGGAAACACCATATATTTT. Residues: CSVGDVGNTIYF.

Only a few counts were recorded for this clone. The gene calls are TRBV29-1 and TRBJ2-5; weak D call: TRBD1 (6 bases). The germline V gene encodes CDR1 SQVTM and CDR2 ANQGSEA. The germline V and J ends were trimmed by 5 bases and 1 base, with 23 bases remaining between them. This CDR3 has 17 residues. CDR3 in DNA: TGCAGCGTTTTCGGGGTACCGGACAGCTCGTTCCAAGAGACCCAGTACTTC. Protein product: CSVFGVPDSSFQETQYF.

V gene TRBV5-1 combines with J gene TRBJ2-1, with 13 nucleotides matching TRBD2. Trimming removed 0 bases from V and 8 bases from J; junction bases left unmatched: 8. The V gene's germline CDR1 is SGHRS and CDR2 YFSETQ. CDR3 length: 17 residues. The CDR3 region is CASSLAGTSGIGDEQFF. For the CDR3, the DNA is TGCGCCAGCAGCTTGGCCGGGACTAGCGGGATTGGTGATGAGCAGTTCTTC.

J is TRBJ1-1 and V is TRBV7-2; D is ambiguous. This CDR3 comprises 13 residues. From germline, CDR1 is SGHTA and CDR2 FQGNSA. V gave up 4 bases and J gave up 1 base, with 7 bases separating them. CDR3 residues: CASSYLPNTEAFF. In DNA form, the CDR3 reads TGTGCCAGCAGCTATCTTCCGAACACTGAAGCTTTCTTT.

This CDR3 reads CASSHEGLAAVGEQFF. Here the CDR3 DNA reads TGCGCCAGCAGCCACGAAGGACTAGCGGCAGTGGGGGAGCAGTTCTTC. The gene calls are TRBV4-1 and TRBJ2-1, with 10 bases fitting TRBD2. The CDR3 totals 16 residues. In germline, CDR1 is MGHRA, CDR2 YSYEKL. The J segment lost 10 bases and the V segment lost 3 bases, leaving 12 bases of the junction unmatched.

V gene TRBV27 combines with J gene TRBJ1-6, with D maybe TRBD1 (5 bases). The germline V gene encodes CDR1 MNHEY and CDR2 SMNVEV (reference sequence). Trimming removed 2 bases at V and 7 bases at J, with 12 bases between. The length of the CDR3 is 15 residues. CDR3 loop: CASSLRQGGNSPLHF. CDR3 nucleotide sequence: TGTGCCAGCAGTTTAAGGCAGGGAGGGAATTCACCCCTCCACTTT.

This clone has just one count. The chain uses TRBV6-6 and TRBJ1-1, with D possibly matching TRBD1 (5 bases). The length of the CDR3 is 15 residues. In germline, CDR1 is MNHNY, CDR2 SVGAGI (reference sequence). The ends were cut back, 0 bases at V and 1 base at J, with 9 bases in the middle. In DNA, the CDR3 is TGTGCCAGCAGTTACTCAGTTGGGGCGAACACTGAAGCTTTCTTT. Translation: CASSYSVGANTEAFF.

This chain joins TRBV19 and TRBJ2-7, with D perhaps TRBD1 (6 bases). This CDR3 comprises 14 residues. Looked up from germline, CDR1 is LNHDA and CDR2 is SQIVND (reference sequence). Trimming cost V 4 bases and J 1 base, with 11 bases left between them. The DNA for the CDR3 is TGTGCCAGTAGTACAACGGGGACATCCTACGAGCAGTACTTC. Amino acid sequence: CASSTTGTSYEQYF.